This TCR beta chain was documented in a study of CD8 T cells in Susac syndrome. RNA totalling roughly 0.45 to 1 ug underwent reverse transcription with random hexamers. TCRdb itself ran the immunoSEQ multiplex PCR reads through MiXCR, one entry per CDR3 protein. This sample yields a few hundred thousand distinct CDR3 sequences, of which 95% are seen a single time; 0.08% to 0.095% belongs to the top ten. This CDR3 contains 17 residues. The junction had 7 bases not matched to a gene; V was cut back by 0 bases and J by 7 bases. Germline V gene data show CDR1 as SGHRS and CDR2 as YFSETQ. The V call is TRBV5-1, the J call TRBJ2-1; 13 bases are a match to TRBD2. Sequencing was performed on CD4+ T cells from PBMCs. This TCR came from a human donor with multiple sclerosis. The CDR3 region is CASSLVGTSGKLNEQFF. CDR3 nucleotide sequence: TGCGCCAGCAGCTTGGTGGGGACTAGCGGGAAACTAAATGAGCAGTTCTTC.